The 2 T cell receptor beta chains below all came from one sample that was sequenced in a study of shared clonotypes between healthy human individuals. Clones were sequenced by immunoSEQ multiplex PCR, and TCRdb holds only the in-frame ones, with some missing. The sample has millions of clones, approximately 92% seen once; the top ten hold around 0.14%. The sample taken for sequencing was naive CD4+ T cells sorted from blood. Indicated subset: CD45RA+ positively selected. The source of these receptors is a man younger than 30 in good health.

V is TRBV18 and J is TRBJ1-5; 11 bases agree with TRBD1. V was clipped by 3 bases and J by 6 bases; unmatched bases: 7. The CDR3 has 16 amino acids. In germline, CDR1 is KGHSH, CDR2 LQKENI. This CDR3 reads CASSPSGQGVGQPQHF. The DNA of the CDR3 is TGTGCCAGCTCACCTTCGGGACAGGGGGTTGGTCAGCCCCAGCATTTT. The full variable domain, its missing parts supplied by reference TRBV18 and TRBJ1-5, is NAGVMQNPRHLVRRRGQEARLRCSPMKGHSHVYWYRQLPEEGLKFMVYLQKENIIDESGMPKERFSAEFPKEGPSILRIQQVVRGDSAAYFCASSPSGQGVGQPQHFGDGTRLSIL.

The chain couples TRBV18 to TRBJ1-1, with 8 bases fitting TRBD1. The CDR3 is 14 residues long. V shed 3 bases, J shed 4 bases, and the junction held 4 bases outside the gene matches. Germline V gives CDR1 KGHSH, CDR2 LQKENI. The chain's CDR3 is CASSPRQGSTEAFF. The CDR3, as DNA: TGTGCCAGCTCACCCCGACAGGGGAGCACTGAAGCTTTCTTT.